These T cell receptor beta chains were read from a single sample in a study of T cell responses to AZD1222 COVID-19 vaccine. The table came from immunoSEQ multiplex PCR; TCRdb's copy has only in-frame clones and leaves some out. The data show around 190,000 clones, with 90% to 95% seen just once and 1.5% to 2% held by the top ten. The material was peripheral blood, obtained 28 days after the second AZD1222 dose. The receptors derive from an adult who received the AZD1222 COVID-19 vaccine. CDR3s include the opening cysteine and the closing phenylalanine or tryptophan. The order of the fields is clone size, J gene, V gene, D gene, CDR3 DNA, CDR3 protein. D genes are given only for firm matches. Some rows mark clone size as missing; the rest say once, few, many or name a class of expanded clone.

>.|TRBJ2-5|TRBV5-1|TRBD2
TGCGCCAGCAGCCTCAGACTAGCTGGGAGGCAAGAGACCCAGTACTTC
CASSLRLAGRQETQYF
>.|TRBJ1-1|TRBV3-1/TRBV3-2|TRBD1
TGTGCCAGCAGCCATCAATCAAGAGGGACAGCTAACACTGAAGCTTTCTTT
CASSHQSRGTANTEAFF
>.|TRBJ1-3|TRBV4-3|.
TGCGCCAGCAGCCAAGATACAGCTGGAAACACCATATATTTT
CASSQDTAGNTIYF
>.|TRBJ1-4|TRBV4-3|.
TGCGCCAGCAGCCAAGCAGAGGGACTTCCTGAAAAACTGTTTTTT
CASSQAEGLPEKLFF
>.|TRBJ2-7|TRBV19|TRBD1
TGTGCCAGTACCGCCGGGACAGGGGTTTTTTTGAACGAGCAGTACTTC
CASTAGTGVFLNEQYF
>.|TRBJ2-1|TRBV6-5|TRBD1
TGTGCCAGCAGGGACGACAGGGCAGGTTACAATGAGCAGTTCTTC
CASRDDRAGYNEQFF
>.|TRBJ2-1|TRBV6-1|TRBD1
TGTGCCAGCAGTGAAGGGACAGGGGGCTACAATGAGCAGTTCTTC
CASSEGTGGYNEQFF
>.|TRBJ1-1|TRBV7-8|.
TGTGCCAGCAGCCAGGGCCGCTGGTATGGCACTGAAGCTTTCTTT
CASSQGRWYGTEAFF
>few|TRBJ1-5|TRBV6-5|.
TGTGCCAGCAGCCTAGAGGCCAATCAGCCCCAGCATTTT
CASSLEANQPQHF
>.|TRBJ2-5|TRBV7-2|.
TGTGCCAGCAGATTTACAGGGAAAGAGACCCAGTACTTC
CASRFTGKETQYF
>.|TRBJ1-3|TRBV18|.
TGTGCCAGCTCACCACAGGGATTCCTCTCTGGAAACACCATATATTTT
CASSPQGFLSGNTIYF
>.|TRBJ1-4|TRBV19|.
TGTGCCAGTAACACCCTCGGCGGTAGAGAAAAACTGTTTTTT
CASNTLGGREKLFF
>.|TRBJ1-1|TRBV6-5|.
TGTGCCAGCAGAAACGCGCTCGAGGCTTTCTTT
CASRNALEAFF
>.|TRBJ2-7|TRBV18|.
TGTGCCAGCTCATCTACATCAGGCACGAGCTCCTACGAGCAGTACTTC
CASSSTSGTSSYEQYF
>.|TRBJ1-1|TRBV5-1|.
TGCGCCAGCAGCTTGGCACTCGTAGGGAGGAACACTGAAGCTTTCTTT
CASSLALVGRNTEAFF
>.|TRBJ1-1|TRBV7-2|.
TGTGCCAGCAGCCCCAGGAGGAGGGTGAACACTGAAGCTTTCTTT
CASSPRRRVNTEAFF
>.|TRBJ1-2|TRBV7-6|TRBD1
TGTGCCAGCAGCTTAGAAACCGGGACAGGGATTAATGGCTACACCTTC
CASSLETGTGINGYTF
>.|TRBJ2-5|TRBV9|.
TGTGCCAGCAGCGTGGAGTCCAGGGGTTGGGAGACCCAGTACTTC
CASSVESRGWETQYF
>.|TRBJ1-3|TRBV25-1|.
TGTGCCAGCAATGAAGGGGGAGGAAACACCATATATTTT
CASNEGGGNTIYF
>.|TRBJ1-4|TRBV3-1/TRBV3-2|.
TGTGCCAGCAGCCTGCAGGGTTCAAGTAATGAAAAACTGTTTTTT
CASSLQGSSNEKLFF
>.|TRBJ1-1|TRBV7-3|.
TGTGCCAGCAGCCAAAATCCCATTACGAGCACTGAAGCTTTCTTT
CASSQNPITSTEAFF
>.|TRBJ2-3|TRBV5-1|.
TGCGCCAGCAGCCTGCGGGGCCGAAGCACAGATACGCAGTATTTT
CASSLRGRSTDTQYF
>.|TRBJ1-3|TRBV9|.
TGTGCCAGCAGCGTCACAGTACACTCTGGAAACACCATATATTTT
CASSVTVHSGNTIYF
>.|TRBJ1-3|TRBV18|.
TGTGCCAGCTCACCAACCCTCGCCACCCGCTCTGGAAACACCATATATTTT
CASSPTLATRSGNTIYF
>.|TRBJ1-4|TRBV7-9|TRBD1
TGTGCCAGCAGCCAGGGACAGGATAATGAAAAACTGTTTTTT
CASSQGQDNEKLFF
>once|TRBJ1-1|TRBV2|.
TGTGCCAGCAGTCAACAGGCTCCGAGGACTGAAGCTTTCTTT
CASSQQAPRTEAFF
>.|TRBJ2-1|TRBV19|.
TGTGCCAGTAGTCCAACAGATTACAATGAGCAGTTCTTC
CASSPTDYNEQFF
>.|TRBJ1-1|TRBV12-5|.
TGTGCTAGTGGTTTCCAGAAGAACACTGAAGCTTTCTTT
CASGFQKNTEAFF
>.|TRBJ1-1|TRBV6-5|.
TGTGCCAGTGAACGGGACGGGGGGACTGAAGCTTTCTTT
CASERDGGTEAFF
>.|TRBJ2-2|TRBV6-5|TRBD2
TGTGCCAGCAGACGGGACTACCTAAACACCGGGGAGCTGTTTTTT
CASRRDYLNTGELFF
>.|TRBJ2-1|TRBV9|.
TGTGCCAGCAGCGCTTCGGGGAATATAGGCAATGAGCAGTTCTTC
CASSASGNIGNEQFF
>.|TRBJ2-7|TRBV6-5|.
TGTGCCAGCAGTTACACACAGCCCAATCCCTACGAGCAGTACTTC
CASSYTQPNPYEQYF
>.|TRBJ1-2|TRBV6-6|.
TGTGCCAGCAGTCCAGGGCGACTTAACTATGGCTACACCTTC
CASSPGRLNYGYTF
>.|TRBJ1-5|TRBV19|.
TGTGCCAGTAGTATAACGCGACAGGTCAGCAATCAGCCCCAGCATTTT
CASSITRQVSNQPQHF
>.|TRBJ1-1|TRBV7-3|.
TGTGCCAGCAGCCCCCATGGTATCACTGAAGCTTTCTTT
CASSPHGITEAFF
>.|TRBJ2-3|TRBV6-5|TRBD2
TGTGCCACCAGGACTAGCGGGAGAGATACGCAGTATTTT
CATRTSGRDTQYF
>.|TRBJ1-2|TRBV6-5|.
TGTGCCAGCAGCAAAGCCTACGTACAAAACTATGGCTACACCTTC
CASSKAYVQNYGYTF
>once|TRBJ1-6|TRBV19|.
TGTGCCAGCCTCGAGCCGAGAAGAAATTCACCCCTCCACTTT
CASLEPRRNSPLHF
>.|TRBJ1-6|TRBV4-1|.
TGCGCCAGCAGCCAAGATTGGGATTCACCCCTCCACTTT
CASSQDWDSPLHF
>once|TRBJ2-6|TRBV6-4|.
TGTGCCAGCAGTGAAGCAGGGGCTGGGGCCAACGTCCTGACTTTC
CASSEAGAGANVLTF
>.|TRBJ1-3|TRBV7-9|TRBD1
TGTGCCAGCAGCAAGCAGCTCACGGACAGGGGGACAAACACCATATATTTT
CASSKQLTDRGTNTIYF
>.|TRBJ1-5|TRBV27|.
TGTGCCAGCGGGTCTAGCAATCAGCCCCAGCATTTT
CASGSSNQPQHF
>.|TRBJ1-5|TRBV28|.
TGTGCCAGCAGTTTACCCCCACACAAGAAGAGGCGTCAGCCCCAGCATTTT
CASSLPPHKKRRQPQHF
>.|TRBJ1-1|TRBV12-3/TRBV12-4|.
TGTGCCAGCACGACCGACCGGAACACTGAAGCTTTCTTT
CASTTDRNTEAFF
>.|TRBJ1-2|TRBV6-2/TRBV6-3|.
TGTGCCAGCAGTCCCCCTGACCGCCCCATCCGGGGCTACACCTTC
CASSPPDRPIRGYTF
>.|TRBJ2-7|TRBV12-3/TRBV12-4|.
TGTGCCAGCAAGGGACAAGAGACTTCGGAGCAGTACTTC
CASKGQETSEQYF
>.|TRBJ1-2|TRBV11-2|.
TGTGCCAGCAGCCCACGGCCGAGACAGCGGACCGACTCCTATGGCTACACCTTC
CASSPRPRQRTDSYGYTF